The following is a T cell receptor (beta chain) sequence with its context. The CDR3 is made up of 16 amino acids. CDR1 is SGHAT, CDR2 FQNNGV, per germline. The data are from a study of T cells expressing NK-cell markers. TCRdb reprocessed the 5' RACE reads; each CDR3 protein has one entry and no DNA is given. The sample data list some 300,000 distinct CDR3 sequences. Sequenced: blood T cells: a sorted CD56 or NKG2C T cell subset, CD4+ or CD8+ T cells, or bulk PBMC T cells (not recorded which). This clonotype was obtained from a man in his late teens or twenties in good health. V and J are TRBV11-2 and TRBJ2-5. The chain's CDR3 is CASRLQLGMGQETQYF.